Each of the 21 T cell receptor beta chains below was sequenced from the same sample in a study of T cell responses to AZD1222 COVID-19 vaccine. TCRdb's table, derived via immunoSEQ multiplex PCR, lists solely in-frame clones and lacks some. This table holds 100,000 to 130,000 clones, roughly 84% found once. Specimen: peripheral blood, collected on day 0 of AZD1222 vaccination. The receptor source for this set is an adult in good health.

The chain has TRBV7-6 and TRBJ2-3; D is uncertain. Trimming pared 4 bases from V and 8 bases from J, leaving 19 bases between. Germline loops: CDR1 SGHVS, CDR2 FNYEAQ. This CDR3 is built from 15 residues. CDR3 protein: CASSSSYPPSGTQYF. The CDR3 coding sequence is TGTGCCAGCAGCTCCTCATACCCCCCGTCAGGTACGCAGTATTTT.

The J gene is TRBJ2-5, the V gene TRBV7-8, with 10 positions matching TRBD2. Trimming took 2 bases from V and 3 from J; bases not matched to a gene: 3. Germline values: CDR1 SGHVS, CDR2 FQNEAQ. CDR3 length equals 15 residues. The CDR3 reads CASSLQLAGKETQYF. CDR3 in DNA: TGTGCCAGCAGCTTACAACTAGCGGGAAAAGAGACCCAGTACTTC.

This sequence joins TRBV24-1 and TRBJ2-2, with D possibly matching TRBD2 (6 bases). CDR1 KGHDR and CDR2 SFDVKD come from the germline V gene. The CDR3 runs 16 residues. Deletions cut 1 base from V and 4 bases from J, with 12 bases between. The CDR3 nucleotides read TGTGCCACCAGTGATTTCACTAGCTCTCGCACCGGGGAGCTGTTTTTT. Protein: CATSDFTSSRTGELFF.

This sequence joins TRBV19 and TRBJ1-2, with D possibly being TRBD1 (6 bases). The CDR3 length is 15 residues. Germline V gene lookup returns CDR1 LNHDA and CDR2 SQIVND (reference sequence). V gave up 3 bases and J gave up 8 bases, with 19 bases separating them. The CDR3 spells CASSIGEAGARGYTF. In DNA, the CDR3 is TGTGCCAGTAGTATCGGAGAGGCGGGGGCGCGGGGCTACACCTTC.

The chain joins TRBV19 to TRBJ1-5; 7 bases line up with TRBD1. This CDR3 region has 13 residues. Trimming cost V 10 bases and J 2 bases; bases outside gene matches: 5. Germline CDR1 and CDR2: LNHDA and SQIVND (reference sequence). The CDR3 sequence is CATHRGGNQPQHF. CDR3 coding DNA: TGTGCCACCCACAGGGGAGGCAATCAGCCCCAGCATTTT.

In DNA form, the CDR3 reads TGTGCCAGCTCTGAGGAGATTTCCTACGAGCAGTACTTC. This encodes CASSEEISYEQYF. The gene calls are TRBV6-1 and TRBJ2-7; D ambiguous. This CDR3 comprises 13 residues. Germline V gene data show CDR1 as MNHNS and CDR2 as SASEGT. Trimming left V 8 bases short and J 1 base short, with 12 bases between.

The chain combines TRBV27 with TRBJ2-5; no definite D call. Germline lookup yields CDR1 MNHEY and CDR2 SMNVEV (reference sequence). The CDR3 runs to 13 residues. With 3 bases removed from V and 13 bases from J, the gap between germline ends came to 18 bases. CDR3 protein: CASSFNPATVGYF. The CDR3 region has the DNA TGTGCCAGCAGTTTCAACCCCGCTACGGTTGGGTACTTC.

J is TRBJ1-6 and V is TRBV4-1; TRBD1 is a possible D gene (5 bases). From germline, CDR1 is MGHRA and CDR2 YSYEKL. V dropped 0 bases and J dropped 7 bases, with 13 bases sitting between them. The CDR3 contains 16 residues. The CDR3 sequence: CASSQDANNRNSPLHF. CDR3 DNA sequence: TGCGCCAGCAGCCAAGACGCGAATAACAGGAATTCACCCCTCCACTTT.

The V call is TRBV9, the J call TRBJ2-7; D is undetermined. Germline CDR1 is SGDLS and CDR2 is YYNGEE. The V gene lost 0 bases and the J gene lost 7 bases, with 14 bases spanning the gap. CDR3 size: 14 residues. CDR3 DNA: TGTGCCAGCAGCGTAGATGGTCACACTCGGGAGCAGTACTTC. Its translation is CASSVDGHTREQYF. The full variable domain, in which reference TRBV9 and TRBJ2-7 provide the parts outside the CDR3, is DSGVTQTPKHLITATGQRVTLRCSPRSGDLSVYWYQQSLDQGLQFLIQYYNGEERAKGNILERFSAQQFPDLHSELNLSSLELGDSALYFCASSVDGHTREQYFGPGTRLTVT.

The chain employs TRBV7-2 and TRBJ2-1; 7 bases line up with TRBD1. This CDR3 is built from 17 residues. CDR1 SGHTA and CDR2 FQGNSA come from the germline V gene. The ends lost 1 base at V and 0 bases at J; junction bases unmatched: 6. The CDR3 sequence is CASSLVLGTVSYNEQFF. DNA for the CDR3: TGTGCCAGCAGCTTAGTATTGGGGACAGTCTCCTACAATGAGCAGTTCTTC.

This sequence joins TRBV6-5 and TRBJ2-3, with 7 nucleotides matching TRBD2. Germline CDR1 is MNHEY and CDR2 is SVGAGI. The junction had 8 bases not matched to a gene; V was cut back by 3 bases and J by 8 bases. CDR3 length: 14 residues. CDR3 nucleotide sequence: TGTGCCAGCAGTTATGGGGGAGGGTCGTCTACGCAGTATTTT. Its translation is CASSYGGGSSTQYF.

The V gene is TRBV5-1, the J gene TRBJ1-1; D call uncertain. Trimming stripped 0 bases from V and 1 base from J, with 7 bases between. CDR3 length equals 14 residues. From germline, CDR1 is SGHRS and CDR2 YFSETQ. CDR3 in amino acids: CASSLGPSNTEAFF. In nucleotides, the CDR3 is TGCGCCAGCAGCTTGGGACCATCGAACACTGAAGCTTTCTTT.

This clone was recorded only once. This chain connects TRBV12-3 or TRBV12-4 to TRBJ1-2; 7 nucleotides agree with TRBD1. The CDR3 has 12 amino acids. The V gene end was trimmed by 5 bases and the J gene end by 8 bases; junction bases not matched to a gene: 5. The CDR3 loop reads CASSQTGSGYTF. Here the CDR3 DNA reads TGTGCCAGCAGTCAGACAGGGAGCGGCTACACCTTC.

The chain carries TRBV27 and TRBJ2-1; tentative D call: TRBD2 (5 bases). CDR3 length: 13 residues. The V gene's germline CDR1 is MNHEY and CDR2 SMNVEV (reference sequence). The V end lost 5 bases, the J end lost 1 base, and 6 bases lay between the germline ends. CDR3 sequence reads: CASSRGSYNEQFF. DNA for the CDR3: TGTGCCAGCAGTCGGGGATCCTACAATGAGCAGTTCTTC.

The chain combines TRBV28 with TRBJ1-5; TRBD1 is a possible D gene (6 bases). Looked up from germline, CDR1 is MDHEN and CDR2 is SYDVKM. This CDR3 is built from 14 residues. Trimming left V 2 bases short and J 10 bases short, with 15 bases between. CDR3 DNA: TGTGCCAGCAGTTTAAGTTCCGGGGGCAAACCCCAGCATTTT. It translates to CASSLSSGGKPQHF.

The V and J genes are TRBV5-8 and TRBJ1-1; no clear D. Trimming removed 4 bases at V and 0 bases at J, with 19 bases between. This CDR3 region has 17 residues. Germline V CDR1 and CDR2: SGHTS, YDEGEE. DNA for the CDR3: TGTGCCAGCAGCCACACGACATACAAGATTCTGAACACTGAAGCTTTCTTT. This translates into CASSHTTYKILNTEAFF.

This clone was counted only a few times. The gene calls are TRBV9 and TRBJ1-1; TRBD1 agrees at 8 bases. Germline assignment: CDR1 SGDLS and CDR2 YYNGEE. V gave up 4 bases and J gave up 4 bases; unmatched junction bases: 9. The CDR3 runs 15 residues. The CDR3 coding sequence is TGTGCCAGCAGCCCTACAGGGGGAATGGGCACTGAAGCTTTCTTT. Its translation is CASSPTGGMGTEAFF.

This clone came up a few times. V gene TRBV4-2 combines with J gene TRBJ1-1; D may be TRBD1 (5 bases). V lost 0 bases and J lost 4, with 6 bases in between. CDR3 length: 13 amino acids. Germline CDR1 reads LGHNA; CDR2 reads YNFKEQ. The DNA for the CDR3 is TGTGCCAGCAGCCAAGACGGGGCCACTGAAGCTTTCTTT. It yields the protein CASSQDGATEAFF.

The chain carries TRBV3-1 (or the pseudogene TRBV3-2) and TRBJ2-7; 9 nucleotides line up with TRBD1. The CDR3 is 14 amino acids. Germline V gene sequence: CDR1 LGHDT, CDR2 YNNKEL (reference sequence). The trim removed 4 bases at V and 3 bases at J, leaving 4 bases unmatched. The DNA of the CDR3 is TGTGCCAGCAGCCTGCAGGGACAGGGCTACGAGCAGTACTTC. Encoded protein: CASSLQGQGYEQYF.

The V call is TRBV6-5, the J call TRBJ1-6; D is perhaps TRBD1 (5 bases). V gave up 2 bases and J gave up 9 bases, with 14 bases separating them. The CDR3 is 15 amino acids. The germline CDR1 and CDR2 sequences are MNHEY and SVGAGI. The CDR3 region is CASSYQDISSSPLHF. CDR3 DNA sequence: TGTGCCAGCAGTTACCAGGACATTAGTAGTTCACCCCTCCACTTT.

The chain recombines TRBV4-2 with TRBJ2-1; maybe TRBD1 (6 bases). Germline lookup yields CDR1 LGHNA and CDR2 YNFKEQ. The ends were cut back, 3 bases at V and 7 bases at J, with 10 bases in the middle. The CDR3 is made up of 13 amino acids. This CDR3 reads CASSHPGTNEQFF. The DNA of the CDR3 is TGTGCCAGCAGCCACCCCGGGACAAATGAGCAGTTCTTC.